The 7 T cell receptor beta chains reported below all come from one sample, sequenced in a study of OX40 agonist ivuxolimab in advanced cancers. The table came from immunoSEQ multiplex PCR; TCRdb's copy has only in-frame clones and leaves some out. The table includes roughly 60,000 clones, 92% detected once. Sequencing used CD4+ or CD8+ T cells sorted from blood, obtained in a trial of the OX40 agonist ivuxolimab. The source is an adult with an advanced solid tumor such as melanoma, head and neck, liver or kidney cancer.

The rearrangement links TRBV2 to TRBJ1-1; D may be TRBD1 (6 bases). Between the trimmed V and J ends, which lost 6 bases and 7 bases, there was a span of 18 bases. Germline CDR1 is SNHLY and CDR2 is FYNNEI. CDR3 length equals 14 residues. The CDR3 DNA sequence: TGTGCCAGCAGCCGGCTGGGACAAAGGATTGAAGCTTTCTTT. It specifies CASSRLGQRIEAFF.

V gene TRBV28 combines with J gene TRBJ1-2; D is unresolved. V lost 5 bases to trimming and J lost 5 bases, with 18 bases between them. Per germline, CDR1 MDHEN and CDR2 SYDVKM. The CDR3 covers 15 residues. The CDR3 protein is CASSNRARRWYGYTF. In nucleotides, the CDR3 is TGTGCCAGCAGTAACCGGGCCCGCCGGTGGTATGGCTACACCTTC.

The chain is built from TRBV28 and TRBJ2-1; D gene uncertain. Germline CDR1 is MDHEN and CDR2 is SYDVKM. Trimming removed 6 bases at V and 3 bases at J, with 9 bases between. This CDR3 has 13 residues. CDR3 nucleotide sequence: TGTGCCAGCAGGGAGACTTTCTACAATGAGCAGTTCTTC. It codes for CASRETFYNEQFF. The full variable domain, its missing parts supplied by reference TRBV28 and TRBJ2-1, is DVKVTQSSRYLVKRTGEKVFLECVQDMDHENMFWYRQDPGLGLRLIYFSYDVKMKEKGDIPEGYSVSREKKERFSLILESASTNQTSMYLCASRETFYNEQFFGPGTRLTVL.

DNA for the CDR3: TGTGCCTGGAGTGAACCGACCGTCCACACCTTC. This encodes CAWSEPTVHTF. This chain connects TRBV30 to TRBJ1-2; D is unresolved. Trimming pared 1 base from V and 12 bases from J, leaving 12 bases between. The CDR3 loop spans 11 amino acids. CDR1 and CDR2 from the germline V gene are GTSNPN and SVGIG (reference sequence).

The chain links TRBV30 to TRBJ1-1, with D perhaps TRBD1 (5 bases). Per germline, CDR1 GTSNPN and CDR2 SVGIG (reference sequence). Trimming took 6 bases from V and 0 from J, leaving 11 bases between them. This CDR3 comprises 13 residues. The CDR3 loop reads CACSVTVNTEAFF. The CDR3 DNA reads TGTGCCTGCTCCGTGACAGTGAACACTGAAGCTTTCTTT.

V is TRBV7-9 and J is TRBJ1-4; D is unresolved. Per the germline V gene, CDR1 is SEHNR and CDR2 is FQNEAQ (reference sequence). This CDR3 comprises 15 residues. Trimming stripped 1 base from V and 5 bases from J, with 11 bases between. The CDR3 loop is CASSLVDYKNEKLFF. The DNA for the CDR3 is TGTGCCAGCAGCTTAGTTGATTATAAAAATGAAAAACTGTTTTTT.

The chain links TRBV6-1 to TRBJ2-7; tentative D call: TRBD1 (6 bases). The CDR3 contains 14 residues. Trimming took off 5 bases at V and 7 bases at J, with 18 bases between the two ends. Germline CDR1 and CDR2: MNHNS and SASEGT. The DNA for the CDR3 is TGTGCCAGCAGTCATACCTTTCAAGGGGGAGAGCAGTACTTC. As protein: CASSHTFQGGEQYF.